Following are 10 T cell receptor beta chains from one sample sequenced in a study of cytomegalovirus exposure and HLA in healthy donors. A multiplex PCR was run with 60 Vbeta primers and 13 Jbeta primers. Assay used: immunoSEQ multiplex PCR; TCRdb lists only in-frame clones, some missing. The data contain around 210,000 clones, approximately 78% of them singletons. Specimen: PBMCs. These TCRs come from a woman between 35 and 50 years old in good health and CMV-seronegative.

The V and J genes are TRBV9 and TRBJ2-7; TRBD2 might be the D (5 bases). The V end lost 0 bases, the J end lost 0 bases, and 10 bases lay between the germline ends. This CDR3 has 15 amino acids. The germline gives CDR1 SGDLS, CDR2 YYNGEE. CDR3 DNA sequence: TGTGCCAGCAGCGTAGGGGTTACTAGCTCCTACGAGCAGTACTTC. It specifies CASSVGVTSSYEQYF.

The J gene is TRBJ2-1, the V gene TRBV25-1; D is ambiguous. CDR3 length: 14 residues. Trimming cost V 1 base and J 4 bases, with 8 bases left between them. Germline V gives CDR1 MGHDK, CDR2 SYGVNS. The CDR3 sequence is CASSEFSYYNEQFF. DNA for the CDR3: TGTGCCAGCAGTGAATTCTCTTATTACAATGAGCAGTTCTTC. Full variable domain (rest looked up from reference TRBV25-1 and TRBJ2-1): EADIYQTPRYLVIGTGKKITLECSQTMGHDKMYWYQQDPGMELHLIHYSYGVNSTEKGDLSSESTVSRIRTEHFPLTLESARPSHTSQYLCASSEFSYYNEQFFGPGTRLTVL.

This clone appeared once. The chain is built from TRBV4-1 and TRBJ2-7; 8 bases fit TRBD2. Unmatched junction bases numbered 1, after V lost 3 bases and J lost 6 bases. The CDR3 spans 12 residues. CDR1 and CDR2 (germline): MGHRA, YSYEKL. CDR3 region: CASSHTSGEQYF. The CDR3 DNA is TGCGCCAGCAGCCACACTAGCGGCGAGCAGTACTTC.

The chain links TRBV7-9 to TRBJ2-7, with a possible D match to TRBD1 (5 bases). Trimming stripped 5 bases from V and 0 bases from J, with 26 bases between. Germline-derived CDR1 and CDR2 are SEHNR and FQNEAQ (reference sequence). This CDR3 has 19 residues. The chain's CDR3 is CASSPRAFADLESSYEQYF. CDR3 DNA: TGTGCCAGCAGCCCCAGGGCCTTTGCGGATCTCGAGAGCTCCTACGAGCAGTACTTC. Looking up the rest from reference TRBV7-9 and TRBJ2-7 gives the full variable domain: DTGVSQNPRHKITKRGQNVTFRCDPISEHNRLYWYRQTLGQGPEFLTYFQNEAQLEKSRLLSDRFSAERPKGSFSTLEIQRTEQGDSAMYLCASSPRAFADLESSYEQYFGPGTRLTVT.

This chain joins TRBV2 and TRBJ1-4; no clear D gene. The V end was cut by 6 bases, the J end by 4 bases, with 9 bases between. Germline V gives CDR1 SNHLY, CDR2 FYNNEI. This CDR3 comprises 13 residues. CDR3 in amino acids: CASRAAINEKLFF. The CDR3 nucleotides are TGTGCCAGCAGGGCGGCGATTAATGAAAAACTGTTTTTT. Full variable domain (outside the CDR3, taken from reference TRBV2 and TRBJ1-4): EPEVTQTPSHQVTQMGQEVILRCVPISNHLYFYWYRQILGQKVEFLVSFYNNEISEKSEIFDDQFSVERPDGSNFTLKIRSTKLEDSAMYFCASRAAINEKLFFGSGTQLSVL.

The chain has TRBV4-1 and TRBJ2-1, with D possibly matching TRBD2 (8 bases). The CDR3 consists of 18 residues. Between the trimmed V and J ends, which lost 1 base and 6 bases, there was a span of 22 bases. Germline CDR1 is MGHRA and CDR2 is YSYEKL. The CDR3 protein is CASSQAGGGQRFANEQFF. The CDR3 DNA is TGCGCCAGCAGCCAAGCGGGAGGGGGACAGCGATTCGCCAATGAGCAGTTCTTC.

The V call is TRBV4-1, the J call TRBJ1-3; tentative D call: TRBD1 (5 bases). Germline CDR1 is MGHRA and CDR2 is YSYEKL. The CDR3 contains 15 residues. The V end was cut by 0 bases, the J end by 2 bases, with 8 bases between. CDR3 residues: CASSQEQVAGNTIYF. CDR3 nucleotides: TGCGCCAGCAGCCAAGAACAGGTTGCTGGAAACACCATATATTTT.

The chain employs TRBV27 and TRBJ2-2; 7 bases line up with TRBD1. With V trimmed by 6 bases and J by 5 bases, 6 bases remained unmatched. Germline V gives CDR1 MNHEY, CDR2 SMNVEV (reference sequence). CDR3 size: 14 residues. The CDR3 loop is CASRWGRGTGELFF. For the CDR3, the DNA is TGTGCCAGCAGATGGGGCAGGGGGACCGGGGAGCTGTTTTTT.

The rearrangement joins TRBV19 to TRBJ1-5; 7 bases map to TRBD1. The CDR3 extends over 17 amino acids. The germline CDR1 and CDR2 sequences are LNHDA and SQIVND (reference sequence). The trim removed 5 bases at V and 0 bases at J, leaving 10 bases unmatched. Here the CDR3 DNA reads TGTGCCAGTAGTCCCCGACAGGGAACTCTTAGCAATCAGCCCCAGCATTTT. Its translation: CASSPRQGTLSNQPQHF. Full variable domain (rest looked up from reference TRBV19 and TRBJ1-5): DGGITQSPKYLFRKEGQNVTLSCEQNLNHDAMYWYRQDPGQGLRLIYYSQIVNDFQKGDIAEGYSVSREKKESFPLTVTSAQKNPTAFYLCASSPRQGTLSNQPQHFGDGTRLSIL.

The rearrangement uses TRBV19 and TRBJ1-1; D gene unclear. The V end lost 4 bases, the J end lost 0 bases, and 9 bases lay between the germline ends. Germline loops: CDR1 LNHDA, CDR2 SQIVND (reference sequence). The CDR3 has 14 amino acids. The DNA of the CDR3 is TGTGCCAGTAGTACTTCCCTTCTGAACACTGAAGCTTTCTTT. Translating gives CASSTSLLNTEAFF.